Given below is one T cell receptor (beta chain) in context. TCRdb's table, derived via immunoSEQ multiplex PCR, lists solely in-frame clones and lacks some. The sample records some 150,000 clones, 70% to 90% being singletons. This sample is drawn from a study of blood T cell repertoires in COVID-19. This CDR3 comprises 16 residues. The junction had 5 bases not matched to a gene; V was cut back by 4 bases and J by 0 bases. Germline V CDR1 and CDR2: PRHDT, FYEKMQ (reference sequence). The TCR comes from an older woman with COVID-19, enrolled during active disease. The chain joins TRBV13 to TRBJ2-1; 8 nucleotides agree with TRBD2. Specimen: peripheral blood. The CDR3 DNA reads as TGTGCCAGCAGCTCCTTAGCGGGGAGCTCCTACAATGAGCAGTTCTTC. Amino acid sequence: CASSSLAGSSYNEQFF.